What follows are 4 T cell receptor beta chains derived from one specimen sequenced in a study of blood T cell repertoires in COVID-19. Sequencing used immunoSEQ multiplex PCR; TCRdb keeps in-frame clones, though not all of them. The sample contains about 90,000 clones, 80% to 85% of which appear only once. The sequencing input was peripheral blood. Source of these receptors: a woman of 80 years or more with active or convalescent COVID-19.

The V gene is TRBV7-2, the J gene TRBJ1-5, with D possibly TRBD1 on 6 matching bases. The germline gives CDR1 SGHTA, CDR2 FQGNSA. This CDR3 comprises 15 residues. V shed 2 bases and J shed 0 bases, with 8 bases lying between them. CDR3 amino acids: CASSLNRASNQPQHF. Here the CDR3 DNA reads TGTGCCAGCAGCTTAAACAGGGCTAGCAATCAGCCCCAGCATTTT. Supplemented by reference TRBV7-2 and TRBJ1-5, the full variable domain reads GAGVSQSPSNKVTEKGKDVELRCDPISGHTALYWYRQSLGQGLEFLIYFQGNSAPDKSGLPSDRFSAERTGGSVSTLTIQRTQQEDSAVYLCASSLNRASNQPQHFGDGTRLSIL.

The chain is built from TRBV29-1 and TRBJ2-2; D not resolved. Germline V gene lookup returns CDR1 SQVTM and CDR2 ANQGSEA. The length of the CDR3 is 15 residues. Trimming shortened V by 4 bases and J by 1 base, and 13 bases separated the two germline ends. This CDR3 reads CSVAVVSGNTGELFF. CDR3 coding DNA: TGCAGCGTTGCGGTTGTTTCAGGGAACACCGGGGAGCTGTTTTTT.

The V call is TRBV4-1, the J call TRBJ2-7, with a possible D match to TRBD1 (6 bases). Germline CDR1 is MGHRA and CDR2 is YSYEKL. This CDR3 has 13 amino acids. Trimming removed 0 bases at V and 5 bases at J, with 8 bases between. The CDR3 protein is CASSQDRGNEQYF. DNA for the CDR3: TGCGCCAGCAGCCAAGACAGGGGCAACGAGCAGTACTTC.

The chain couples TRBV12-1 to TRBJ2-5; the table assigns TRBD1, which was not confirmed against the DNA. TRBV12-1 is labeled a pseudogene. There are 15 residues in the CDR3. The CDR3 protein is CASSPGQLSSETQYF. The CDR3 DNA follows: TGTGCCAGCAGCCCGGGACAGCTAAGCTCAGAGACCCAGTACTTC.